The next 5 T cell receptor beta chains were all read from a single sample in a study of blood T cell repertoires in COVID-19 (dated by TCRdb to about 2020). Library construction relied on the immunoSEQ multiplex PCR assay. This immuneACCESS table, as held by TCRdb, lists in-frame sequences with V and J called but not all clones. Of the missing ones, under half trace to an unresolved V gene in checked studies; the others have no known cause. The sample includes around 250,000 clones, with approximately 86% observed a single time. Under 2% of the sample lies in the top ten. Material: PBMCs or T cells enriched from blood (not recorded which). These receptors came from a woman in her 50s who had recovered from COVID-19.

The V and J genes are TRBV27 and TRBJ2-7; D is unresolved. V gave up 6 bases and J gave up 0 bases, with 12 bases separating them. The CDR3 sequence is 14 residues long. CDR1 is MNHEY, CDR2 SMNVEV, per germline (reference sequence). The CDR3 region has the DNA TGTGCCAGCAGCGTTCGGTTAAGCTCCTACGAGCAGTACTTC. It encodes CASSVRLSSYEQYF.

This sequence joins TRBV7-8 and TRBJ2-7; the D gene is possibly TRBD2 (5 bases). V dropped 0 bases and J dropped 1 base, with 10 bases sitting between them. Germline lookup yields CDR1 SGHVS and CDR2 FQNEAQ. The CDR3 covers 15 residues. DNA of the CDR3: TGTGCCAGCAGCTTAGCGGGAGTGGGGTCCTACGAGCAGTACTTC. Translating it yields CASSLAGVGSYEQYF.

Note on this clone: Within the sample, other DNA sequences also encode this same CDR3. The V and J genes are TRBV19 and TRBJ1-2; 9 bases align to TRBD1. This CDR3 spans 12 amino acids. Looked up from germline, CDR1 is LNHDA and CDR2 is SQIVND (reference sequence). V lost 6 bases, J lost 5 bases, and 1 base stayed unmatched. The CDR3 here is CASRDRGYGYTF. The CDR3 DNA reads as TGTGCCAGTAGAGACAGGGGGTATGGCTACACCTTC.

The V gene is TRBV9, the J gene TRBJ2-3; D possibly corresponds to TRBD2 (6 bases). V was pared by 4 bases and J by 2 bases, with 14 bases between. The CDR3 extends over 15 amino acids. Per germline, CDR1 SGDLS and CDR2 YYNGEE. The DNA of the CDR3 is TGTGCCAGCAGCCCTCGACTAGTAATCACAGATACGCAGTATTTT. Protein product: CASSPRLVITDTQYF.

The DNA of the CDR3 is TGCAGTGCTAGGGGACGGCGGGGGGCTTTCTTT. It specifies CSARGRRGAFF. The V call is TRBV20-1, the J call TRBJ1-1, with D perhaps matching TRBD1 (5 bases). Germline V lookup: CDR1 DFQATT, CDR2 SNEGSKA (reference sequence). This CDR3 has 11 residues. Trimming took off 3 bases at V and 11 bases at J, with 13 bases between the two ends.